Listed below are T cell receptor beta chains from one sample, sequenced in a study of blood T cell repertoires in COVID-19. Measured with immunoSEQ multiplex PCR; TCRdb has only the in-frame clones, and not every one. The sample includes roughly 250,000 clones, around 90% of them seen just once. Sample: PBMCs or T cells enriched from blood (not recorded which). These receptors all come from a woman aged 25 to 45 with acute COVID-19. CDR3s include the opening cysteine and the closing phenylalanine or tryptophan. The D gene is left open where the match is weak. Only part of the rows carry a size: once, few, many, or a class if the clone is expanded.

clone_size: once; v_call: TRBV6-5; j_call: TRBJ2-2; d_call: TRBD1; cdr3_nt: TGTGCCAGTGCACGGGACAGGGGTTCCGGGGAGCTGTTTTTT; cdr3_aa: CASARDRGSGELFF
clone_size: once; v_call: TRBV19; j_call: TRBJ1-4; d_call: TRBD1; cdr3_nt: TGTGCCAGTAAGGGGGCCGCAACTAATGAAAAACTGTTTTTT; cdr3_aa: CASKGAATNEKLFF
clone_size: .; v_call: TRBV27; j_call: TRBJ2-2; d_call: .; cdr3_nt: TGTGCCGTTGGCGGGACCACAAACACCGGGGAGCTGTTTTTT; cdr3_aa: CAVGGTTNTGELFF
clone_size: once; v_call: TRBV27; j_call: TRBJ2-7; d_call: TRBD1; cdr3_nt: TGTGCCAGCAGTTCGCGGACAGGACCTGCCTACGAGCAGTACTTC; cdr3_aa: CASSSRTGPAYEQYF
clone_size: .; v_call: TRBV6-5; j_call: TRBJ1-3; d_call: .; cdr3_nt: TGTGCCAGCAGCCTTGGGCCTGGAAACACCATATATTTT; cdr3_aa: CASSLGPGNTIYF
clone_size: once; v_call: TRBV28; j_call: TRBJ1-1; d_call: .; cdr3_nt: TGTGCCAGCAGTCCCCCGCGGGGGAGCGATACTGAAGCTTTCTTT; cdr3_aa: CASSPPRGSDTEAFF
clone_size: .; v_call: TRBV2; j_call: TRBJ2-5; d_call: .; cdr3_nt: TGTGCCAGCGGTGTAGCGCGAGAGACCCAGTACTTC; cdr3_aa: CASGVARETQYF
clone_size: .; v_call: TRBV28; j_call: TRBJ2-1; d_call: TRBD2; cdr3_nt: TGTGCCAGCAGTTTAATCACCGGGACTAGCGGGAGGGCCCGCTACAATGAGCAGTTCTTC; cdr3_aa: CASSLITGTSGRARYNEQFF
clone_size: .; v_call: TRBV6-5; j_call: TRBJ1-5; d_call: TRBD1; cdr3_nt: TGTGCCAGCAGCCCCGGGACAGGGGGCTTTCAGCCCCAGCATTTT; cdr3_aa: CASSPGTGGFQPQHF
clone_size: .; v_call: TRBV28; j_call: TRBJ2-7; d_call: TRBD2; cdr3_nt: TGTGCCAGCAGTTCCAAGACCCGGACTAGTTTCGGCTACGAGCAGTACTTC; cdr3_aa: CASSSKTRTSFGYEQYF
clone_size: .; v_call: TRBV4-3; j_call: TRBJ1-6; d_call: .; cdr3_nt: TGCGCCAGCAGCCAAGATGGGCTACCCCTCCACTTT; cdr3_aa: CASSQDGLPLHF
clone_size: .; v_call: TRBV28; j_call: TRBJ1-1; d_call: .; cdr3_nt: TGTGCCAGCAGTTTATTAGTGATGAACACTGAAGCTTTCTTT; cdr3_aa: CASSLLVMNTEAFF
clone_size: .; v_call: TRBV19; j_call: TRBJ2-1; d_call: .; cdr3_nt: TGTGCCAGTGGGCGGCTAGCATTAGAGGAGCAGTTCTTC; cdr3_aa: CASGRLALEEQFF
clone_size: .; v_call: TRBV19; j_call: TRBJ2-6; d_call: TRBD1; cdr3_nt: TGTGCCAGTAGTTCCAGGGGGCTGACCGTAAGCTCTGGGGCCAACGTCCTGACTTTC; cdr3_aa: CASSSRGLTVSSGANVLTF
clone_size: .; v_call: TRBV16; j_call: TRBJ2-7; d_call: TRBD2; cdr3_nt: TGTGCCAGCAGCCAAATTAGCGGGAGTGGCTACGAGCAGTACTTC; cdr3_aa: CASSQISGSGYEQYF
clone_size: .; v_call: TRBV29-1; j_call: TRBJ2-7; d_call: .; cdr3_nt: TGCAGCGTTGTTCGTGACAACCAATACGAGCAGTACTTC; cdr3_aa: CSVVRDNQYEQYF
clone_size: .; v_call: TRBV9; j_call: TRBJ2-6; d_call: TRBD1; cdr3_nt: TGTGCCAGCAGCGGCGCCTCCGGACAGGGCTCTGGGGCCAACGTCCTGACTTTC; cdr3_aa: CASSGASGQGSGANVLTF
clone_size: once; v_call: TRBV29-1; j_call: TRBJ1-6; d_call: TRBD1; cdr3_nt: TGCAGCGTTCGGACAGGGGACTCACCCCTCCACTTT; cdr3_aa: CSVRTGDSPLHF
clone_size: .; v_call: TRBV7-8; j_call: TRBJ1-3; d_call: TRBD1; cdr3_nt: TGTGCCAGCAGCTCTCCGGGACAGGGGCTTAGTGGAAACACCATATATTTT; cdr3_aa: CASSSPGQGLSGNTIYF
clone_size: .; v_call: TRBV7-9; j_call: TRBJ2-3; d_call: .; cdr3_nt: TGTGCCAGCACCACTTCCTACCGGGACACAAGCACAGATACGCAGTATTTT; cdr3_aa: CASTTSYRDTSTDTQYF
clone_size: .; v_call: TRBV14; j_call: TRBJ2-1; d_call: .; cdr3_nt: TGTGCCAGCAGCCAAGGGAGGAGGACGGTACTATACAATGAGCAGTTCTTC; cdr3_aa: CASSQGRRTVLYNEQFF
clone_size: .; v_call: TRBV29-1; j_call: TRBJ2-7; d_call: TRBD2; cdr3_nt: TGCAGCGTTATTAGAGCGGGAGTTAGGAACGAGCAGTACTTC; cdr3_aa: CSVIRAGVRNEQYF
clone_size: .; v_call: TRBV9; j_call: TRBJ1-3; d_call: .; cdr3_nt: TGTGCCAGCAGCGTAGCGGCGCTCCGGAGCTCTGGAAACACCATATATTTT; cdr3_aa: CASSVAALRSSGNTIYF
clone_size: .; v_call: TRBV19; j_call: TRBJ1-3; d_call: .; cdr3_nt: TGTGCCAGTAGTGCGCTTGTGGAGATATCTGGAAACACCATATATTTT; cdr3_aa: CASSALVEISGNTIYF
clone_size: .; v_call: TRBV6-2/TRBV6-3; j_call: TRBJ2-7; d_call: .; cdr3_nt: TGTGCCAGCAGTTACGCTAGTTCCGGTCGGTACTTC; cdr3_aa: CASSYASSGRYF
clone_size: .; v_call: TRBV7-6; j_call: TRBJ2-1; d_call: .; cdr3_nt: TGTGCCAGCAGCTTAGTGGCGGAGAGCTCCTACAATGAGCAGTTCTTC; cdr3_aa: CASSLVAESSYNEQFF
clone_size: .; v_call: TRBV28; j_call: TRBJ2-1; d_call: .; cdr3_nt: TGTGCCAGCAGTTTATCCCCAGGTGGTGGGAGTAAAGATGAGCAGTTCTTC; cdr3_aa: CASSLSPGGGSKDEQFF
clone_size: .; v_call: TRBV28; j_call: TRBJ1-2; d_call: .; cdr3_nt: TGTGCCAGTACCCAGACTTTAAACTATGGCTACACCTTC; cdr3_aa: CASTQTLNYGYTF
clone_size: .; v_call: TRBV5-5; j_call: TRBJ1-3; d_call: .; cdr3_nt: TGTGCCAGCACCACCATGACTCTCTCTGGAAACACCATATATTTT; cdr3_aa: CASTTMTLSGNTIYF
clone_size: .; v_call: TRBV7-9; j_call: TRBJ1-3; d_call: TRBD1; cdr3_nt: TGTGCCAGCAGCCCGCAGGGACAGGGTTTCAACACCATATATTTT; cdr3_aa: CASSPQGQGFNTIYF
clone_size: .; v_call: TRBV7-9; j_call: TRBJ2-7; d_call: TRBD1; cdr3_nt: TGTGCCAGCAGCTTTCCGGGACAGGGGATTAACGAGCAGTACTTC; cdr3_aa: CASSFPGQGINEQYF
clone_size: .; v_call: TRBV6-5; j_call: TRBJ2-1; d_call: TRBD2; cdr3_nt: TGTGCCAGCAGGTCGGGGGGGGCCACCTACAATGAGCAGTTCTTC; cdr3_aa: CASRSGGATYNEQFF
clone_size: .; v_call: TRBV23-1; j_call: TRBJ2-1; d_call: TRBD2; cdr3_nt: TGCGCCAGCAGTCAAGTCACTAGCGGGTGCTACAATGAGCAGTTCTTC; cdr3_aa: CASSQVTSGCYNEQFF
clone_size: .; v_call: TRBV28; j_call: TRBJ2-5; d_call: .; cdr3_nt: TGTGCCAGCAGTTTTCGGGCCGGGGAAGGAGGAGAGACCCAGTACTTC; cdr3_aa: CASSFRAGEGGETQYF
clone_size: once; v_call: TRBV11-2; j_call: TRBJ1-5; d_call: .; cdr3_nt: TGTGCCAGCAGCCCAGGACAGTCCAATCAGCCCCAGCATTTT; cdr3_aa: CASSPGQSNQPQHF
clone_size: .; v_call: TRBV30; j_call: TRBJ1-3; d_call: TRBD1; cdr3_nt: TGTGCCGGTGACTCCCGGGACAGGGGGTACACCATATATTTT; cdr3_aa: CAGDSRDRGYTIYF
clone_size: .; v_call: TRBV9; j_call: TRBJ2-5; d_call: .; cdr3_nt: TGTGCCAGCAGCGTAGCGGGACAAGAGACCCAGTACTTC; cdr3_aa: CASSVAGQETQYF
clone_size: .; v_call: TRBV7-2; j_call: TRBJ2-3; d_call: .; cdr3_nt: TGTGCCAGCAGCCTTGGACTCAAGGTTTTAGCAGATACGCAGTATTTT; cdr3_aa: CASSLGLKVLADTQYF
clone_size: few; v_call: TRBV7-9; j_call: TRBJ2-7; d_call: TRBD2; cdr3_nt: TGTGCCAGCAGCTCCCTGAGGGGGAGCGGGGGAAACTACGAGCAGTACTTC; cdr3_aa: CASSSLRGSGGNYEQYF
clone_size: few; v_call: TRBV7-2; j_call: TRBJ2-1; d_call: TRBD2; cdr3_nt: TGTGCCAGCAGCTTACGGACTAGCGGGAGGGGGGAGCAGTTCTTC; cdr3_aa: CASSLRTSGRGEQFF
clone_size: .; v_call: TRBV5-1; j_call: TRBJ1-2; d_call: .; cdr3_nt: TGCGCCAGCAGCCTGGCAGGGGCTCTTGGCTACACCTTC; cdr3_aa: CASSLAGALGYTF
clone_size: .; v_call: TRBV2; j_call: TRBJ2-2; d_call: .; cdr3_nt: TGTGCCAGCAATCGGGGATTCACCGGGGAGCTGTTTTTT; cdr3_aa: CASNRGFTGELFF
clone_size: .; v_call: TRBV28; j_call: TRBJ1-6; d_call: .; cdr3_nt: TGTGCCAGCAGCTCCAGCGTAGATAATTCACCCCTCCACTTT; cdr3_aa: CASSSSVDNSPLHF
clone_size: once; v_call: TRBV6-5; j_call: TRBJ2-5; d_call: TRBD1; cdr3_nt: TGTGCCAGCAGCGACAGGGGCCGCCTCCAGGAGACCCAGTACTTC; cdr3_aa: CASSDRGRLQETQYF
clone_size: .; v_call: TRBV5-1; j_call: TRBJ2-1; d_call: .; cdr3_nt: TGCGCCAGCAGCCCCTCAGCGAATTCCTACAATGAGCAGTTCTTC; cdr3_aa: CASSPSANSYNEQFF
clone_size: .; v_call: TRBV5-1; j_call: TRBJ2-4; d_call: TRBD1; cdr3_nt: TGCGCCAGCAGCCTGTTGGGACAGGGACCCAACATTCAGTACTTC; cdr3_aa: CASSLLGQGPNIQYF
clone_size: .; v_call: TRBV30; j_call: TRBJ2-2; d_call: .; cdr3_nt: TGTGCCTGGTATAACACCGGGGAGCTGTTTTTT; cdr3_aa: CAWYNTGELFF
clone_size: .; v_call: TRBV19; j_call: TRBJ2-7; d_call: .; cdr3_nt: TGTGCCAGTAGTATCGGAAGGACAGACCACTACGAGCAGTACTTC; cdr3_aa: CASSIGRTDHYEQYF